This T cell receptor beta chain is from a study of blood T cell repertoires in COVID-19. On the study more broadly: Some COVID-19 samples were acute and others convalescent; all came from the United States, Italy and Spain. T cells, B-cell-depleted T cells, or PBMCs supplied cDNA or gDNA.

Methods used by the authors: Quantification of nucleated cells was approximated via reference gene primer amplification. Using immunoSEQ multiplex PCR, the repertoire was profiled, and TCRdb retains in-frame clones only, with some absent. The D gene and trimming were derived from the DNA, and the V and J assignments and clone size from that table. The sample lists roughly 140,000 clones; more than 65% were seen once. This CDR3 region has 18 residues. The germline gives CDR1 MGHRA, CDR2 YSYEKL. V was trimmed by 1 base and J by 4 bases, leaving 20 bases between them. The table lists this clone with a few counts.

The clonotype originates from a man between 60 and 75 years old with active or convalescent COVID-19. The chain couples TRBV4-1 to TRBJ2-1, with D perhaps matching TRBD2 (5 bases). The sample was peripheral blood. The CDR3 here is CASSQGVGLERRYNEQFF. The CDR3 DNA follows: TGCGCCAGCAGCCAAGGGGTCGGGTTGGAGCGGAGATACAATGAGCAGTTCTTC.